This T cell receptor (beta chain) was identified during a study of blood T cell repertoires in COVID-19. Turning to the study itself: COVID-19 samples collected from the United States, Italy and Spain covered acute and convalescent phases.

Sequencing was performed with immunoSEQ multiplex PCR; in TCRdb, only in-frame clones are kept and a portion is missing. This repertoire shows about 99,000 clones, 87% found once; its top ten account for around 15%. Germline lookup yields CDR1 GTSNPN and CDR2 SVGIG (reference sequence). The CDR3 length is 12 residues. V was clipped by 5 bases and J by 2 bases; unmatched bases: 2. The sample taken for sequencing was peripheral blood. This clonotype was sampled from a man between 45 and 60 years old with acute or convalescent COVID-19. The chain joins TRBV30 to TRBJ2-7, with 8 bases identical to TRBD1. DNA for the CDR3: TGTGCCTGGGACAGGGGAACCTACGAGCAGTACTTC. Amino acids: CAWDRGTYEQYF.